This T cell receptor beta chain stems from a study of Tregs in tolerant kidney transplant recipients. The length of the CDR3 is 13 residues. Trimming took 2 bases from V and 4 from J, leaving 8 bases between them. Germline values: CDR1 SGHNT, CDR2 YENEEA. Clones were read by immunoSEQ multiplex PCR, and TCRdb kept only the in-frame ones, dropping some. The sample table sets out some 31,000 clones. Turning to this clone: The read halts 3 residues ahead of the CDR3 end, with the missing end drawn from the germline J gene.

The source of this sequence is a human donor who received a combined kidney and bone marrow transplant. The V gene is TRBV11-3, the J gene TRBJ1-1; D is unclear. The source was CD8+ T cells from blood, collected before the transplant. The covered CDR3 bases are TGTGCCAGCAGCTTAATCGGTCCCACTGAA. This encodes CASSLIGPTE. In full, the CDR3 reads CASSLIGPTEAFF.